This is a list of T cell receptor beta chains from one sample in a study of blood T cell repertoires in COVID-19. Profiling relied on immunoSEQ multiplex PCR, and the TCRdb table lists in-frame clones only, not all of them. The sample contains 150,000 or so clones, roughly 89% of which appear only once. Sequencing was performed on peripheral blood. The receptors shown here come from a human donor in a cohort sampled during active COVID-19. CDR3s include the opening cysteine and the closing phenylalanine or tryptophan.

cdr3_aa j_call v_call
CAIRRQVGYNEQFF TRBJ2-1 TRBV10-3
CASSMSWTGDEQYF TRBJ2-7 TRBV19
CASSQDPPTILRGNSPLHF TRBJ1-6 TRBV3-1/TRBV3-2
CASSPGLARYEQYF TRBJ2-7 TRBV9
CATSREVVSADTQYF TRBJ2-3 TRBV15
CAWSAGGQGHYGYTF TRBJ1-2 TRBV30
CASKETVVQNEKLFF TRBJ1-4 TRBV6-5
CASSAGTYNEQFF TRBJ2-1 TRBV7-9
CASSSSGTRDTEAFF TRBJ1-1 TRBV11-3
CASSVAGSYNSPLHF TRBJ1-6 TRBV9
CASSLSKGVGEKLFF TRBJ1-4 TRBV11-1
CASSPLRQGARGPYGYTF TRBJ1-2 TRBV19
CASSLEGGAEAFF TRBJ1-1 TRBV11-2
CASREGNFYGYTF TRBJ1-2 TRBV6-5
CASSPTGQGSQEQYF TRBJ2-7 TRBV6-5
CASTVAGAYEQYF TRBJ2-7 TRBV7-2
CAWSQGRGANEQFF TRBJ2-1 TRBV30
CASRQIAGETQYF TRBJ2-5 TRBV2
CASSRTTGRVGNTIYF TRBJ1-3 TRBV7-8
CASSTGLRGYTF TRBJ1-2 TRBV28
CASSGGLFNEQFF TRBJ2-1 TRBV7-9
CASSLTRLAGDQETQYF TRBJ2-5 TRBV7-3
CASSIRHGEAEQYF TRBJ2-7 TRBV19
CASSHQGTEAFF TRBJ1-1 TRBV6-6
CASSSRPSQETQYF TRBJ2-5 TRBV7-2
CASSLGQGVGEKLFF TRBJ1-4 TRBV7-9
CASRPIQGAQWSNQPQHF TRBJ1-5 TRBV28
CASSFGEWYESGQAAGGYTF TRBJ1-2 TRBV5-1
CASAGTNYNEQFF TRBJ2-1 TRBV4-1
CASSVGAGQETQYF TRBJ2-5 TRBV9
CAWSPIGQGLREKLFF TRBJ1-4 TRBV30
CAWSQRTGKFNQPQHF TRBJ1-5 TRBV30
CATSDLDDSGAGETQYF TRBJ2-5 TRBV24-1
CASSLDGGKNIQYF TRBJ2-4 TRBV5-1
CASSEVAGGETQYF TRBJ2-5 TRBV2
CASSEGRGQNTEAFF TRBJ1-1 TRBV6-1
CASSRDSSYEQYF TRBJ2-7 TRBV7-8
CASRRDYPSSYEQYF TRBJ2-7 TRBV2
CASSELLGRVNTEAFF TRBJ1-1 TRBV2
CASSPGLAGDTYEQYF TRBJ2-7 TRBV27
CASSQDGTGKYEQYF TRBJ2-7 TRBV4-3
CASSEGRVEQYF TRBJ2-7 TRBV2
CASSSIGGQVNEKLFF TRBJ1-4 TRBV7-9
CASSSRPGQGDNEQFF TRBJ2-1 TRBV5-1
CATSENGVKGANVLTF TRBJ2-6 TRBV24-1
CASSLDGTRVVTEQFF TRBJ2-1 TRBV7-8
CASSVGGPGYEQYF TRBJ2-7 TRBV9
CASSFGGGTDTQYF TRBJ2-3 TRBV3-1/TRBV3-2